The next 5 T cell receptor beta chains were all read from a single sample in a study of T cell repertoires in cytomegalovirus infection. MiXCR, run by TCRdb on the reads, gives a single entry per CDR3 protein. The sample records some 680,000 distinct CDR3 sequences, roughly a third being singletons. Material for sequencing was PBMCs. Receptor source: a human donor in good health (CMV status not recorded). Some clones in this sample may be carry-over from other donors' samples.

CDR3 nucleotide sequence: TGCGCCAGCAGCCAGAGCGGACAGGGAGGTTCCTACGAGCAGTACTTC. Amino acid sequence: CASSQSGQGGSYEQYF. This rearrangement joins TRBV4-1 to TRBJ2-7; TRBD1 aligns across 8 bases. CDR1 and CDR2 from the germline V gene are MGHRA and YSYEKL. Trimming took 3 bases from V and 1 from J; bases not matched to a gene: 8. The CDR3 extends over 16 amino acids.

The V gene is TRBV6-6, the J gene TRBJ2-1; 12 bases are a match to TRBD2. This CDR3 spans 12 amino acids. Germline V gene data show CDR1 as MNHNY and CDR2 as SVGAGI (reference sequence). After removal of 4 bases from V and 15 bases from J, the junction contained 4 bases not matched to a gene. The CDR3 DNA reads as TGTGCCAGCAGTTCCACTAGCGGGAGGCCGTTCTTC. It specifies CASSSTSGRPFF.

This clonotype was found a few times. The J gene is TRBJ1-2, the V gene TRBV12-3 or TRBV12-4, with 8 bases aligning to TRBD1. Germline trimming cut 6 bases from V and 4 bases from J; bases unmatched to any gene: 7. This CDR3 contains 14 residues. The CDR3 sequence: CASRFGQGSYGYTF. The CDR3 region has the DNA TGTGCCAGCAGATTCGGACAGGGAAGCTATGGCTACACCTTC.

Ten or more counts support this clonotype. The chain combines TRBV28 with TRBJ1-2, with D possibly matching TRBD1 (5 bases). CDR1 and CDR2 from the germline V gene are MDHEN and SYDVKM. The CDR3 is made up of 14 amino acids. V lost 6 bases and J lost 1, with 12 bases in between. CDR3: CASSSGGGNYGYTF. For the CDR3, the DNA is TGTGCCAGCAGCTCTGGGGGGGGTAACTATGGCTACACCTTC.

The chain employs TRBV14 and TRBJ2-7, with 7 bases that match TRBD2. The CDR3 contains 14 residues. Trimming removed 4 bases from V and 2 bases from J; junction bases left unmatched: 5. Germline assignment: CDR1 SGHDN and CDR2 FVKESK. The CDR3 is CASSPLAPAYEQYF. The CDR3 DNA is TGTGCCAGCAGCCCACTAGCGCCAGCCTACGAGCAGTACTTC.